A selection of T cell receptor beta chains follows, all from one sample in a study of blood T cell repertoires in COVID-19. Clones were read by immunoSEQ multiplex PCR, and TCRdb kept only the in-frame ones, dropping some. The table has under 250,000 clones, approximately 78% seen once. The material sequenced was peripheral blood. The receptors originated from a woman in her late teens or twenties with acute or convalescent COVID-19. Both conserved end residues are part of each CDR3. Each record gives: V gene, D gene, clone size, J gene, CDR3 protein, CDR3 DNA. D genes are given only for firm matches. Clone size is given for some rows only: seen once, a few or many times, or a class if the clone is expanded.

V: TRBV18; D: TRBD1; size: .; J: TRBJ2-7; CDR3: CASSGTGGFDEQYF; DNA: TGTGCCAGCTCAGGGACAGGGGGTTTCGACGAGCAGTACTTC
V: TRBV2; D: TRBD2; size: .; J: TRBJ2-7; CDR3: CASSVVSGASYEQYF; DNA: TGTGCCAGCAGTGTCGTTAGCGGGGCTTCTTACGAGCAGTACTTC
V: TRBV6-2/TRBV6-3; D: .; size: .; J: TRBJ1-6; CDR3: CASSTGLNSPLHF; DNA: TGTGCCAGCAGTACAGGGTTGAATTCACCCCTCCACTTT
V: TRBV25-1; D: .; size: .; J: TRBJ2-2; CDR3: CASRGLAGTGELFF; DNA: TGTGCCAGCAGGGGACTTGCAGGCACCGGGGAGCTGTTTTTT
V: TRBV3-1/TRBV3-2; D: TRBD1; size: .; J: TRBJ1-1; CDR3: CASSLRGRNTEAFF; DNA: TGTGCCAGCAGCCTCAGGGGGAGAAACACTGAAGCTTTCTTT
V: TRBV5-1; D: .; size: .; J: TRBJ2-3; CDR3: CASRGVSSTDTQYF; DNA: TGCGCCAGCAGAGGGGTATCTAGCACAGATACGCAGTATTTT
V: TRBV2; D: TRBD2; size: once; J: TRBJ2-1; CDR3: CASSPGTSVYYNEQFF; DNA: TGTGCCAGCAGTCCCGGGACTAGCGTCTACTACAATGAGCAGTTCTTC
V: TRBV4-2; D: .; size: .; J: TRBJ2-3; CDR3: CASSQGGADTDTQYF; DNA: TGTGCCAGCAGCCAAGGAGGAGCGGACACAGATACGCAGTATTTT
V: TRBV9; D: TRBD1; size: .; J: TRBJ1-2; CDR3: CASSAKGQGGYGYTF; DNA: TGTGCCAGCAGCGCCAAGGGACAGGGCGGATACGGCTACACCTTC
V: TRBV4-1; D: .; size: once; J: TRBJ2-3; CDR3: CASSQDPGLGTDTQYF; DNA: TGCGCCAGCAGCCAAGATCCGGGACTTGGTACAGATACGCAGTATTTT
V: TRBV6-1; D: .; size: .; J: TRBJ2-7; CDR3: CASSEGLAGESSYEQYF; DNA: TGTGCCAGCAGTGAAGGTTTGGCGGGCGAAAGCTCCTACGAGCAGTACTTC
V: TRBV14; D: TRBD1; size: .; J: TRBJ2-3; CDR3: CASSRPGTGLGDTQYF; DNA: TGTGCCAGCAGCCGACCCGGGACAGGGTTGGGAGATACGCAGTATTTT
V: TRBV4-2; D: .; size: .; J: TRBJ1-1; CDR3: CASSQVSREAFF; DNA: TGTGCCAGCAGCCAAGTTTCCCGTGAAGCTTTCTTT
V: TRBV27; D: TRBD2; size: .; J: TRBJ2-3; CDR3: CASSSRTSGRVDTQYF; DNA: TGTGCCAGCAGTTCCCGGACTAGCGGGAGAGTCGATACGCAGTATTTT
V: TRBV7-9; D: TRBD2; size: .; J: TRBJ2-3; CDR3: CASSPPGRERTDTQYF; DNA: TGTGCCAGCAGCCCTCCAGGGCGGGAGAGGACAGATACGCAGTATTTT
V: TRBV18; D: TRBD1; size: .; J: TRBJ2-3; CDR3: CASSPTMTGFGDTQYF; DNA: TGTGCCAGCTCACCCACAATGACAGGGTTTGGAGATACGCAGTATTTT
V: TRBV20-1; D: .; size: .; J: TRBJ2-5; CDR3: CSADRVETQYF; DNA: TGCAGTGCTGACCGGGTGGAGACCCAGTACTTC
V: TRBV28; D: .; size: .; J: TRBJ2-3; CDR3: CASRDNTDTQYF; DNA: TGTGCCAGCCGGGACAACACAGATACGCAGTATTTT
V: TRBV6-5; D: .; size: .; J: TRBJ2-5; CDR3: CASSSGDSGTQYF; DNA: TGTGCCAGCAGCTCCGGGGATAGCGGGACCCAGTACTTC
V: TRBV5-1; D: TRBD2; size: .; J: TRBJ2-1; CDR3: CASSPSRLADNEQFF; DNA: TGCGCCAGCAGCCCTAGCCGACTAGCGGACAATGAGCAGTTCTTC
V: TRBV27; D: TRBD2; size: .; J: TRBJ2-1; CDR3: CATNPLADGNEQFF; DNA: TGTGCCACAAACCCTCTAGCGGACGGGAATGAGCAGTTCTTC
V: TRBV5-1; D: .; size: .; J: TRBJ1-3; CDR3: CASSLEDGGSSGNTIYF; DNA: TGCGCCAGCAGCTTGGAGGATGGGGGGAGCTCTGGAAACACCATATATTTT
V: TRBV10-3; D: .; size: .; J: TRBJ1-1; CDR3: CAISVVDTNTEAFF; DNA: TGTGCCATCAGTGTCGTCGACACAAACACTGAAGCTTTCTTT
V: TRBV28; D: TRBD1; size: .; J: TRBJ1-2; CDR3: CASSSGTGTPYYGYTF; DNA: TGTGCCAGCAGTTCCGGGACAGGGACCCCTTACTATGGCTACACCTTC
V: TRBV6-2/TRBV6-3; D: .; size: .; J: TRBJ2-7; CDR3: CASSIQGYEQYF; DNA: TGTGCCAGCAGTATACAGGGTTACGAGCAGTACTTC
V: TRBV30; D: .; size: .; J: TRBJ2-1; CDR3: CAWSLGGKASRTNEQFF; DNA: TGTGCCTGGAGTCTCGGGGGTAAAGCATCGAGGACCAATGAGCAGTTCTTC
V: TRBV7-2; D: .; size: .; J: TRBJ1-1; CDR3: CASRTYADGAHNTEAFF; DNA: TGTGCCAGCAGAACCTACGCGGATGGGGCGCATAACACTGAAGCTTTCTTT
V: TRBV28; D: TRBD1; size: .; J: TRBJ1-6; CDR3: CASSFRDRGVSPLHF; DNA: TGTGCCAGCAGTTTTCGGGACAGGGGAGTCTCACCCCTCCACTTT
V: TRBV6-5; D: .; size: .; J: TRBJ1-4; CDR3: CASSYSGGLSGEKLFF; DNA: TGTGCCAGCAGTTACTCGGGGGGTCTGTCGGGTGAAAAACTGTTTTTT
V: TRBV6-5; D: .; size: .; J: TRBJ2-2; CDR3: CASSPSQGTGELFF; DNA: TGTGCCAGCAGCCCGTCCCAGGGGACCGGGGAGCTGTTTTTT
V: TRBV30; D: .; size: few; J: TRBJ1-5; CDR3: CAWSVSGNQPQHF; DNA: TGTGCCTGGAGTGTATCGGGTAATCAGCCCCAGCATTTT
V: TRBV5-4; D: TRBD2; size: .; J: TRBJ2-1; CDR3: CASSSGTSGRSEQFF; DNA: TGTGCCAGCAGCTCCGGGACTAGCGGGAGAAGTGAGCAGTTCTTC
V: TRBV7-2; D: TRBD2; size: .; J: TRBJ2-1; CDR3: CASSLLPGTSLYNEQFF; DNA: TGTGCCAGCAGCTTACTTCCCGGGACTAGCCTATACAATGAGCAGTTCTTC
V: TRBV18; D: TRBD1; size: .; J: TRBJ1-4; CDR3: CASSQDRGPATNEKLFF; DNA: TGTGCCAGCTCACAAGACAGGGGCCCTGCAACTAATGAAAAACTGTTTTTT
V: TRBV7-2; D: .; size: .; J: TRBJ2-1; CDR3: CASSWDRGGGNEQFF; DNA: TGTGCCAGCAGCTGGGATAGAGGAGGTGGGAATGAGCAGTTCTTC
V: TRBV9; D: TRBD2; size: .; J: TRBJ2-1; CDR3: CASSVATGGTSGSYNEQFF; DNA: TGTGCCAGCAGCGTAGCTACGGGGGGGACTAGCGGCTCCTACAATGAGCAGTTCTTC
V: TRBV28; D: TRBD1; size: .; J: TRBJ1-5; CDR3: CASRNRGSDQPQHF; DNA: TGTGCCAGCAGAAACAGGGGGTCGGATCAGCCCCAGCATTTT
V: TRBV30; D: .; size: .; J: TRBJ1-3; CDR3: CAWSTERHSGNTIYF; DNA: TGTGCCTGGAGCACCGAGCGGCACTCTGGAAACACCATATATTTT
V: TRBV29-1; D: TRBD1; size: .; J: TRBJ2-2; CDR3: CSVETGANTGELFF; DNA: TGCAGCGTTGAGACAGGGGCGAACACCGGGGAGCTGTTTTTT
V: TRBV14; D: TRBD1; size: once; J: TRBJ1-6; CDR3: CASSPGWGQGKQFASPLHF; DNA: TGTGCCAGCAGCCCAGGCTGGGGACAGGGGAAACAATTTGCTTCACCCCTCCACTTT
V: TRBV3-1/TRBV3-2; D: .; size: .; J: TRBJ2-5; CDR3: CASSHNSGKETQYF; DNA: TGTGCCAGCAGCCATAATAGCGGAAAAGAGACCCAGTACTTC
V: TRBV5-6; D: .; size: .; J: TRBJ2-1; CDR3: CASSLAEGLLDNEQFF; DNA: TGTGCCAGCAGCTTGGCCGAGGGTTTGTTGGACAATGAGCAGTTCTTC
V: TRBV28; D: TRBD2; size: .; J: TRBJ2-5; CDR3: CASSFSIAGGPRETQYF; DNA: TGTGCCAGCAGTTTCTCCATAGCGGGAGGGCCGCGGGAGACCCAGTACTTC
V: TRBV7-9; D: TRBD2; size: .; J: TRBJ2-1; CDR3: CASSFSSGGPYEQFF; DNA: TGTGCCAGCAGCTTTTCTAGCGGGGGCCCCTATGAGCAGTTCTTC
V: TRBV7-2; D: .; size: .; J: TRBJ1-1; CDR3: CASSLQGSGTEAFF; DNA: TGTGCCAGCAGCTTACAGGGAAGCGGGACTGAAGCTTTCTTT
V: TRBV28; D: .; size: .; J: TRBJ1-1; CDR3: CASRAENTEAFF; DNA: TGTGCCAGCAGGGCAGAGAACACTGAAGCTTTCTTT
V: TRBV2; D: TRBD2; size: once; J: TRBJ2-1; CDR3: CASSEGTSGRVDEQFF; DNA: TGTGCCAGCAGTGAAGGGACTAGCGGGAGGGTCGATGAGCAGTTCTTC
V: TRBV15; D: .; size: .; J: TRBJ1-3; CDR3: CATSRDLIQDSGNTIYF; DNA: TGTGCCACCAGCAGAGATCTGATACAAGACTCTGGAAACACCATATATTTT
V: TRBV6-2/TRBV6-3; D: TRBD2; size: .; J: TRBJ2-1; CDR3: CASSPQRASGRDAYNEQFF; DNA: TGTGCCAGCAGTCCCCAGCGGGCTAGCGGGAGGGATGCCTACAATGAGCAGTTCTTC
V: TRBV7-8; D: TRBD1; size: .; J: TRBJ2-7; CDR3: CASRSSGTGGTYEQYF; DNA: TGTGCCAGCAGGTCATCGGGGACAGGGGGTACCTACGAGCAGTACTTC
V: TRBV15; D: .; size: .; J: TRBJ1-2; CDR3: CATSRDLGQRRYGYTF; DNA: TGTGCCACCAGCAGAGATCTTGGACAGAGAAGATATGGCTACACCTTC
V: TRBV29-1; D: .; size: .; J: TRBJ2-7; CDR3: CSVGGGALSYEQYF; DNA: TGCAGCGTTGGAGGAGGAGCCCTTTCCTACGAGCAGTACTTC